One sample yielded the 30 T cell receptor beta chains listed below, sequenced in a study of beta chain features in type 1 diabetes. TCRB transcripts that were expressed got sequenced, as all of the isolated RNA had been reverse transcribed. This table comes from immunoSEQ multiplex PCR, and its TCRdb copy is limited to in-frame clones, with some not included. Seen here are roughly 140,000 clones, around 10% observed once, and the top ten hold about 2%. The sequenced sample was central memory CD4+ T cells from blood. The receptors here all came from a young man in good health.

This clone was recorded a few times. The chain employs TRBV2 and TRBJ1-5; no clear D. CDR1 and CDR2 (germline): SNHLY, FYNNEI. Deletions cut 3 bases from V and 6 bases from J, with 6 bases between. This CDR3 region has 12 residues. The CDR3 DNA reads TGTGCCAGCAGTGAGGATCGTCAGCCCCAGCATTTT. Translated, it gives CASSEDRQPQHF.

The chain carries TRBV9 and TRBJ1-2; D is uncertain. This CDR3 has 13 amino acids. Trimming cost V 0 bases and J 8 bases, with 11 bases left between them. Germline V lookup: CDR1 SGDLS, CDR2 YYNGEE. CDR3: CASSVGPQEGYTF. The CDR3 DNA is TGTGCCAGCAGCGTAGGTCCTCAGGAGGGCTACACCTTC.

This clone showed up just a few times. V usage is TRBV5-1 and J usage is TRBJ1-2; D is undetermined. The CDR3 is 16 amino acids. V was cut by 1 base and J by 4 bases, with 17 bases left in between. CDR1 and CDR2 (germline): SGHRS, YFSETQ. The CDR3 is CASSLSPNAAAYGYTF. The CDR3 nucleotides are TGCGCCAGCAGCTTGAGCCCCAATGCGGCAGCCTATGGCTACACCTTC.

This rearrangement joins TRBV5-1 to TRBJ2-5; 10 bases match TRBD2. Germline V lookup: CDR1 SGHRS, CDR2 YFSETQ. V lost 0 bases, J lost 1 base, and 3 bases stayed unmatched. The CDR3 covers 16 residues. The CDR3 nucleotides read TGCGCCAGCAGCTTGGGACTAGCGGGCCTCCAAGAGACCCAGTACTTC. Translated: CASSLGLAGLQETQYF.

This clone was observed a handful of times. The chain carries TRBV25-1 and TRBJ2-1, with 7 bases that match TRBD2. The length of the CDR3 is 16 residues. The germline CDR1 and CDR2 sequences are MGHDK and SYGVNS. V lost 3 bases to trimming and J lost 3 bases; unmatched junction nucleotides: 8. The CDR3 coding sequence is TGTGCCAGCAGTGAGCCCGGGGCGGGGGTCTACAATGAGCAGTTCTTC. Amino acids: CASSEPGAGVYNEQFF. Drawing the rest from reference TRBV25-1 and TRBJ2-1, the complete variable domain is EADIYQTPRYLVIGTGKKITLECSQTMGHDKMYWYQQDPGMELHLIHYSYGVNSTEKGDLSSESTVSRIRTEHFPLTLESARPSHTSQYLCASSEPGAGVYNEQFFGPGTRLTVL.

This clone was seen once. V gene TRBV7-2 combines with J gene TRBJ1-2; possible D gene TRBD1, 6 bases. Germline V gene data show CDR1 as SGHTA and CDR2 as FQGNSA. The CDR3 spans 13 residues. With 2 bases removed from V and 7 bases from J, the gap between germline ends came to 11 bases. The CDR3 nucleotides are TGTGCCAGCAGCTTACTGGCAGGGGTTGGCTACACCTTC. Its translation: CASSLLAGVGYTF.

This clone was found a few times. The rearrangement links TRBV27 to TRBJ1-2; D gene unclear. The CDR3 has 13 amino acids. V was pared by 6 bases and J by 0 bases, with 8 bases between. Germline V gives CDR1 MNHEY, CDR2 SMNVEV (reference sequence). The DNA for the CDR3 is TGTGCCAGCAGCGCTACTACTAACTATGGCTACACCTTC. Translated, it gives CASSATTNYGYTF.

V usage is TRBV29-1 and J usage is TRBJ1-5; 7 nucleotides agree with TRBD1. The CDR3 sequence is 13 residues long. Germline assignment: CDR1 SQVTM and CDR2 ANQGSEA. The V segment lost 4 bases and the J segment 0 bases; nucleotides outside the gene matches: 0. The CDR3: CSVGQGSNQPQHF. For the CDR3, the DNA is TGCAGCGTTGGACAGGGTAGCAATCAGCCCCAGCATTTT.

This clone was seen a handful of times. The chain combines TRBV7-3 with TRBJ2-1; D uncertain. Germline loops: CDR1 SGHTA, CDR2 FQGTGA. The V end was cut by 1 base, the J end by 6 bases, with 10 bases between. The CDR3 has 14 amino acids. CDR3 protein: CASSLMKATNEQFF. The CDR3, as DNA: TGTGCCAGCAGCTTAATGAAAGCAACCAATGAGCAGTTCTTC.

V gene TRBV5-4 combines with J gene TRBJ2-2; D is uncertain. Germline V gene sequence: CDR1 SGHNT, CDR2 YYREEE (reference sequence). The CDR3 loop spans 12 amino acids. V lost 9 bases and J 10 bases, leaving 16 bases between the germline ends. In DNA form, the CDR3 reads TGTGCCACTTCGAAAACGGGTCAGGAGCTGTTTTTT. Encoded protein: CATSKTGQELFF.

V usage is TRBV5-4 and J usage is TRBJ2-3; 9 bases match TRBD2. This CDR3 has 15 amino acids. J lost 1 base, V lost 4 bases, and 4 bases had no gene match. Germline V lookup: CDR1 SGHNT, CDR2 YYREEE (reference sequence). In DNA form, the CDR3 reads TGTGCCAGCAGCCCAGCGGGGGGCCGCACAGATACGCAGTATTTT. This translates into CASSPAGGRTDTQYF. The whole variable domain, remainder taken from reference TRBV5-4 and TRBJ2-3, is ETGVTQSPTHLIKTRGQQVTLRCSSQSGHNTVSWYQQALGQGPQFIFQYYREEENGRGNFPPRFSGLQFPNYSSELNVNALELDDSALYLCASSPAGGRTDTQYFGPGTRLTVL.

The sample holds a few counts of this clone. The V gene is TRBV7-9, the J gene TRBJ1-4; 7 bases are shared with TRBD1. V shed 6 bases and J 8 bases; nucleotides not matched to a gene: 9. The CDR3 spans 14 residues. The germline gives CDR1 SEHNR, CDR2 FQNEAQ (reference sequence). CDR3 protein: CASSSRGSEEKLFF. Here the CDR3 DNA reads TGTGCCAGCAGTTCCAGGGGGTCGGAAGAAAAACTGTTTTTT.

This clone was observed a handful of times. The rearrangement links TRBV4-3 to TRBJ2-6, with D possibly matching TRBD1 (5 bases). V lost 0 bases to trimming and J lost 1 base, with 10 bases between them. The germline CDR1 and CDR2 sequences are LGHNA and YSLEER. The CDR3 has 17 residues. This CDR3 is CASSQDRRASGANVLTF. The DNA for the CDR3 is TGCGCCAGCAGCCAAGACCGCAGGGCGTCTGGGGCCAACGTCCTGACTTTC.

For this clone: Other DNA variants within this sample encode the same CDR3. The chain is built from TRBV30 and TRBJ2-3; 7 nucleotides line up with TRBD2. From germline, CDR1 is GTSNPN and CDR2 SVGIG (reference sequence). V dropped 0 bases and J dropped 6; count of bases not matched to a gene: 0. The CDR3 covers 12 residues. The CDR3 sequence: CAWSVGGDTQYF. CDR3 nucleotide sequence: TGTGCCTGGAGTGTCGGGGGGGATACGCAGTATTTT.

The rearrangement links TRBV6-5 to TRBJ1-4, with TRBD1 matching 7 bases. The junction had 8 bases not matched to a gene; V was cut back by 5 bases and J by 8 bases. Germline loops: CDR1 MNHEY, CDR2 SVGAGI. This CDR3 spans 14 amino acids. DNA of the CDR3: TGTGCCAGCAGTCCGACAGGGTCTCGCGAAAAACTGTTTTTT. Its translation: CASSPTGSREKLFF.

This chain's CDR3 is CASSLRQANTGELFF. CDR3 coding DNA: TGTGCCAGCAGCTTACGACAGGCGAACACCGGGGAGCTGTTTTTT. V usage is TRBV7-2 and J usage is TRBJ2-2, with D possibly matching TRBD1 (6 bases). V lost 2 bases and J lost 0, with 7 bases in between. The CDR3 extends over 15 amino acids. Germline V gene lookup returns CDR1 SGHTA and CDR2 FQGNSA.

This rearrangement joins TRBV6-1 to TRBJ1-4; possible D gene TRBD1, 6 bases. V dropped 4 bases and J dropped 2 bases, with 17 bases sitting between them. Germline-derived CDR1 and CDR2 are MNHNS and SASEGT. The CDR3 runs to 17 residues. CDR3 in amino acids: CASSGITGKGTNEKLFF. CDR3 coding DNA: TGTGCCAGCAGTGGAATTACAGGGAAGGGGACTAATGAAAAACTGTTTTTT.

The chain carries TRBV29-1 and TRBJ1-2; tentatively, D is TRBD1 (6 bases). V was shortened by 6 bases and J by 4 bases, with 21 bases between the two germline ends. Per the germline V gene, CDR1 is SQVTM and CDR2 is ANQGSEA. This CDR3 contains 15 residues. The CDR3 DNA reads TGCAGCGTCGACAAGGGGGGACCTGATGGCTATGGCTACACCTTC. It specifies CSVDKGGPDGYGYTF.

On this clone itself: One base away lies a much larger clone, so this may be a sequencing read error. In DNA, the CDR3 is TGCGCCAGCAGCTTGGCCGAAGGCAGGGCAAGGGAGCAGTACTTC. Its translation: CASSLAEGRAREQYF. The chain uses TRBV5-1 and TRBJ2-7, with D perhaps matching TRBD1 (5 bases). From germline, CDR1 is SGHRS and CDR2 YFSETQ. Between the trimmed V and J ends, which lost 0 bases and 7 bases, there was a span of 17 bases. The CDR3 contains 15 residues.

The chain joins TRBV9 to TRBJ2-1; TRBD2 matches 13 bases. The CDR3 sequence is 16 residues long. Trimming took 4 bases from V and 7 from J; bases not matched to a gene: 8. Germline CDR1 SGDLS, CDR2 YYNGEE. The CDR3 nucleotides read TGTGCCAGCAGCTCAAGGACTAGCGGGGGCAGGAATGAGCAGTTCTTC. Amino acid sequence: CASSSRTSGGRNEQFF.

This clone was counted between two and nine times. The chain uses TRBV28 and TRBJ1-2, with D perhaps matching TRBD1 (6 bases). CDR3 length: 16 residues. V gave up 6 bases and J gave up 8 bases, with 25 bases separating them. Germline V CDR1 and CDR2: MDHEN, SYDVKM. The CDR3 bases are TGTGCCAGCAGCTCCGGGACACCGAACCGGCTCTACGGCTACACCTTC. This gives the protein CASSSGTPNRLYGYTF.

The chain links TRBV4-1 to TRBJ2-1, with D maybe TRBD2 (6 bases). Trimming took off 4 bases at V and 9 bases at J, with 19 bases between the two ends. This CDR3 is built from 15 residues. Germline assignment: CDR1 MGHRA and CDR2 YSYEKL. In DNA form, the CDR3 reads TGCGCCAGCAGCCCCTCGAACGGGAGAGAGGGTGAGCAGTTCTTC. Protein sequence: CASSPSNGREGEQFF.

The CDR3 DNA sequence: TGCAGCGTGGAAACAGGGGATTTCCCAGATACGCAGTATTTT. Amino acid sequence: CSVETGDFPDTQYF. The rearrangement uses TRBV29-1 and TRBJ2-3; 7 positions match TRBD1. The CDR3 is made up of 14 amino acids. Unmatched junction bases numbered 10, after V lost 6 bases and J lost 4 bases. From germline, CDR1 is SQVTM and CDR2 ANQGSEA.

This clone has a handful of counts. This chain's CDR3 is CASSPRDRLNYGYTF. CDR3 coding DNA: TGTGCCAGCAGCCCCCGGGACAGACTTAACTATGGCTACACCTTC. The gene calls are TRBV9 and TRBJ1-2, with TRBD1 identical over 7 bases. This CDR3 is 15 amino acids long. Germline CDR1 and CDR2: SGDLS and YYNGEE. V was pared by 4 bases and J by 1 base, with 7 bases of the junction left unmatched.

This clone was seen more than once but under ten times. The gene calls are TRBV28 and TRBJ1-1; no clear D. The CDR3 sequence is 13 residues long. Trimming cost V 5 bases and J 6 bases, with 13 bases left between them. Germline CDR1 and CDR2: MDHEN and SYDVKM. The CDR3 region has the DNA TGTGCCAGCAGTCGGTCGAGGAGGGCTGAAGCTTTCTTT. Its translation: CASSRSRRAEAFF. Full variable domain (remainder filled in from reference TRBV28 and TRBJ1-1): DVKVTQSSRYLVKRTGEKVFLECVQDMDHENMFWYRQDPGLGLRLIYFSYDVKMKEKGDIPEGYSVSREKKERFSLILESASTNQTSMYLCASSRSRRAEAFFGQGTRLTVV.

The chain couples TRBV18 to TRBJ2-7; TRBD1 or TRBD2 may be the D gene (7 bases each). CDR1 is KGHSH and CDR2 is LQKENI in the germline V gene. Trimming removed 1 base at V and 4 bases at J, with 11 bases between. The CDR3 sequence is 14 residues long. In nucleotides, the CDR3 is TGTGCCAGCTCACCACGACAGGGAGGGTACGAGCAGTACTTC. This gives the protein CASSPRQGGYEQYF.

The chain has TRBV4-1 and TRBJ2-3, with D unresolved. The germline V gene has CDR1 MGHRA and CDR2 YSYEKL. This CDR3 contains 15 residues. V was trimmed by 0 bases and J by 6 bases, leaving 13 bases between them. CDR3 in DNA: TGCGCCAGCAGCCAAGACTACCGGGCCATTGATACGCAGTATTTT. Protein sequence: CASSQDYRAIDTQYF.

V gene TRBV5-1 combines with J gene TRBJ2-1; 10 bases line up with TRBD2. This CDR3 is 17 amino acids long. With V trimmed by 2 bases and J by 7 bases, 12 bases remained unmatched. Looked up from germline, CDR1 is SGHRS and CDR2 is YFSETQ. CDR3: CASSLTLAGGVRNEQFF. CDR3 nucleotides: TGCGCCAGCAGCTTAACTTTAGCGGGAGGAGTAAGGAATGAGCAGTTCTTC.

In its sample, this clone was seen a few times. This sample also contains other DNA sequences that code for the same CDR3. The CDR3 DNA is TGTGCCAGCAGTGATCCCGGGACAGCGAACACCGGGGAGCTGTTTTTT. This codes for CASSDPGTANTGELFF. The chain links TRBV25-1 to TRBJ2-2; 7 bases map to TRBD1. J gave up 0 bases and V 3 bases, and 4 bases lay outside the gene matches. The CDR3 sequence is 16 residues long. CDR1 MGHDK and CDR2 SYGVNS come from the germline V gene.

This clone came up a few times. V is TRBV6-5 and J is TRBJ1-1; no firm D call. Germline-derived CDR1 and CDR2 are MNHEY and SVGAGI. V lost 3 bases to trimming and J lost 7 bases, with 6 bases between them. This CDR3 spans 11 amino acids. In DNA form, the CDR3 reads TGTGCCAGCAGTTATTACGGTGAAGCTTTCTTT. Residues: CASSYYGEAFF.